This is a list of T cell receptor beta chains from one sample in a study of blood T cell repertoires in COVID-19. The method was immunoSEQ multiplex PCR; TCRdb's version includes in-frame clones alone and lacks a portion of them. Counted here are approximately 68,000 clones, roughly 80% occurring once; the ten biggest clones make up around 20%. Sequencing was done on a sample of peripheral blood. The receptors originated from a human donor in a cohort sampled during active COVID-19. Each CDR3 is given with its conserved first and last residue. Fields, in order: clone size, D gene, V gene, J gene, CDR3 DNA, CDR3 protein. The D gene is left open where the match is weak. The size of a clone is reported for some rows only, either as once, few or many, or as a class for expanded clones.

size: NA
D: NA
V: TRBV4-2
J: TRBJ1-2
DNA: TGTGCCAGCAGCCAAGAGCTAGGACAGCCCTATGGCTACACCTTC
CDR3: CASSQELGQPYGYTF

size: few
D: TRBD1
V: TRBV14
J: TRBJ2-2
DNA: TGTGCCAGCAGCCCGGGACAGGGCACCGGGGAGCTGTTTTTT
CDR3: CASSPGQGTGELFF

size: NA
D: TRBD2
V: TRBV4-3
J: TRBJ2-1
DNA: TGCGCCAGCAGCCAAGATATAGGTCTAGCGGGACTCTTGACCTCCTACAATGAGCAGTTCTTC
CDR3: CASSQDIGLAGLLTSYNEQFF

size: once
D: NA
V: TRBV6-5
J: TRBJ1-1
DNA: TGTGCCAGCAGTTATAACCGGGACTTGAACACTGAAGCTTTCTTT
CDR3: CASSYNRDLNTEAFF

size: NA
D: TRBD2
V: TRBV5-1
J: TRBJ2-3
DNA: TGCGCCAGCAGCTTGGAGGGCGGGGGGGCCGGAGATACGCAGTATTTT
CDR3: CASSLEGGGAGDTQYF

size: NA
D: NA
V: TRBV5-1
J: TRBJ1-1
DNA: TGCGCCAGCAGCTTGGACAGGGTGTTAGCTTTCTTT
CDR3: CASSLDRVLAFF

size: NA
D: TRBD2
V: TRBV11-2
J: TRBJ2-3
DNA: TGTGCCAGCAGCTTCCGTCCTAGCGGGGCAGATACGCAGTATTTT
CDR3: CASSFRPSGADTQYF

size: NA
D: NA
V: TRBV3-1/TRBV3-2
J: TRBJ1-1
DNA: TGTGCCAGCAGCCAAGATGGCAGGCTATACACTGAAGCTTTCTTT
CDR3: CASSQDGRLYTEAFF

size: once
D: TRBD2
V: TRBV6-2/TRBV6-3
J: TRBJ2-3
DNA: TGTGCCAGCAGTTCCGGGACTAGCGGCCGAAGGCTTTATTTT
CDR3: CASSSGTSGRRLYF

size: NA
D: NA
V: TRBV6-5
J: TRBJ2-7
DNA: TGTGCCAGCAGTTACGATCGGCGGACTTTTACCTACGAGCAGTACTTC
CDR3: CASSYDRRTFTYEQYF

size: NA
D: TRBD1
V: TRBV29-1
J: TRBJ2-5
DNA: TGCAGCGTTGAAGATCGGGGCGACAGGGGGCTGGAGACCCAGTACTTC
CDR3: CSVEDRGDRGLETQYF

size: NA
D: NA
V: TRBV10-3
J: TRBJ2-7
DNA: TGTGCCATCAGTGAGGCCGTGGAGTACGAGCAGTACTTC
CDR3: CAISEAVEYEQYF

size: once
D: NA
V: TRBV15
J: TRBJ1-5
DNA: TGTGCCACCAGCAGACCAGGGGGCAATCAGCCCCAGCATTTT
CDR3: CATSRPGGNQPQHF

size: NA
D: NA
V: TRBV3-1/TRBV3-2
J: TRBJ2-3
DNA: TGTGCCAGCAGCCTGGGAGTAGATACGCAGTATTTT
CDR3: CASSLGVDTQYF

size: NA
D: NA
V: TRBV2
J: TRBJ2-3
DNA: TGTGCCAGCAGTCCCCTAGGAGGGGAAAGGTCAACAGATACGCAGTATTTT
CDR3: CASSPLGGERSTDTQYF

size: NA
D: TRBD1
V: TRBV18
J: TRBJ2-6
DNA: TGTGCCAGCTCACCCCTTACGGGACAGGGGGATTTTGGGGCCAACGTCCTGACTTTC
CDR3: CASSPLTGQGDFGANVLTF

size: NA
D: TRBD2
V: TRBV6-5
J: TRBJ2-3
DNA: TGTGCCAGCAACGGCGGGGGATGGGATACGCAGTATTTT
CDR3: CASNGGGWDTQYF

size: NA
D: NA
V: TRBV7-9
J: TRBJ1-2
DNA: TGTGCCAGCAGCCAGACGGGGAGCAACTATGGCTACACCTTC
CDR3: CASSQTGSNYGYTF

size: NA
D: NA
V: TRBV6-5
J: TRBJ1-4
DNA: TGTGCCAGCCTCGAACAGATTAATGAAAAACTGTTTTTT
CDR3: CASLEQINEKLFF

size: NA
D: NA
V: TRBV15
J: TRBJ2-7
DNA: TGTGCCACCAGCCCTGGCAGGGGTAACTACGAGCAGTACTTC
CDR3: CATSPGRGNYEQYF

size: once
D: NA
V: TRBV2
J: TRBJ2-2
DNA: TGTGCCAGAGGCCCTTCGGGGGGCGGTAACACCGGGGAGCTGTTTTTT
CDR3: CARGPSGGGNTGELFF

size: NA
D: NA
V: TRBV5-5
J: TRBJ1-1
DNA: TGTGCCAGCAGCTTGGACCCGGGTCTGAACACTGAAGCTTTCTTT
CDR3: CASSLDPGLNTEAFF

size: NA
D: TRBD1
V: TRBV18
J: TRBJ1-3
DNA: TGTGCCAGCTCACCAGCCGGACAGGGAAGTGGAAACACCATATATTTT
CDR3: CASSPAGQGSGNTIYF

size: NA
D: NA
V: TRBV19
J: TRBJ1-2
DNA: TGTGCCAGTAGTATATCACAGAACTATGGCTACACCTTC
CDR3: CASSISQNYGYTF

size: NA
D: NA
V: TRBV6-2/TRBV6-3
J: TRBJ1-1
DNA: TGTGCCAGCAGTCCCGCGAGGGCTGAAGCTTTCTTT
CDR3: CASSPARAEAFF

size: NA
D: TRBD1
V: TRBV5-5
J: TRBJ2-5
DNA: TGTGCCAGCAGCTTCCTAACAGGGGCGGAGGAGACCCAGTACTTC
CDR3: CASSFLTGAEETQYF

size: NA
D: NA
V: TRBV5-6
J: TRBJ2-7
DNA: TGTGCCAGCAGCTGGTTCGGAGGCCGCTCCTACGAGCAGTACTTC
CDR3: CASSWFGGRSYEQYF

size: NA
D: TRBD1
V: TRBV23-1
J: TRBJ2-7
DNA: TGCGCCAGCAGTCAGGGCTTCACACCGGGACAGGTAGCCTACGAGCAGTACTTC
CDR3: CASSQGFTPGQVAYEQYF

size: NA
D: NA
V: TRBV20-1
J: TRBJ1-1
DNA: TGCAGTGCTAGCGTCACTGAAGCTTTCTTT
CDR3: CSASVTEAFF

size: NA
D: NA
V: TRBV6-5
J: TRBJ1-1
DNA: TGTGCCAGCAGTAGAGGGGGGAACACTGAAGCTTTCTTT
CDR3: CASSRGGNTEAFF

size: NA
D: NA
V: TRBV30
J: TRBJ2-6
DNA: TGTGCCTCCTCCCGAGGGAGGAGAACATCCGGGGCCAACGTCCTGACTTTC
CDR3: CASSRGRRTSGANVLTF

size: NA
D: NA
V: TRBV5-4
J: TRBJ1-2
DNA: TGTGCCAGCAGCTTGGACAGATTAAACTATGGCTACACCTTC
CDR3: CASSLDRLNYGYTF

size: NA
D: TRBD2
V: TRBV5-1
J: TRBJ2-5
DNA: TGCGCCAGCAGCTTGGTAGCGGGGGGGCAAGAGACCCAGTACTTC
CDR3: CASSLVAGGQETQYF

size: NA
D: NA
V: TRBV3-1/TRBV3-2
J: TRBJ1-1
DNA: TGTGCCAGCAGTCGGACTCTTGACACTGAAGCTTTCTTT
CDR3: CASSRTLDTEAFF

size: NA
D: TRBD1
V: TRBV9
J: TRBJ1-3
DNA: TGTGCCAGCACCCTATCCCCTACAGGGGAAGTAAACACCATATATTTT
CDR3: CASTLSPTGEVNTIYF

size: once
D: NA
V: TRBV20-1
J: TRBJ2-1
DNA: TGCAGTGCTACTAGAAACAATGAGCAGTTCTTC
CDR3: CSATRNNEQFF

size: NA
D: NA
V: TRBV30
J: TRBJ1-1
DNA: TGTGCCCCCGGAGCGGGGACTGAAGCTTTCTTT
CDR3: CAPGAGTEAFF

size: NA
D: NA
V: TRBV6-6
J: TRBJ2-7
DNA: TGTGCCAGCAGTAACCGAGTGACCTACGAGCAGTACTTC
CDR3: CASSNRVTYEQYF

size: NA
D: NA
V: TRBV5-1
J: TRBJ2-7
DNA: TGCGCCAGCAGGCCAACGGACACCGCCTACGAGCAGTACTTC
CDR3: CASRPTDTAYEQYF

size: few
D: NA
V: TRBV5-6
J: TRBJ1-1
DNA: TGTGCCAGCAGCTTGGTTACCAGGGGAAACACTGAAGCTTTCTTT
CDR3: CASSLVTRGNTEAFF

size: NA
D: NA
V: TRBV6-6
J: TRBJ1-5
DNA: TGTGCCAGCACGCTGGCGGCCTATAGCAATCAGCCCCAGCATTTT
CDR3: CASTLAAYSNQPQHF

size: NA
D: NA
V: TRBV3-1/TRBV3-2
J: TRBJ1-2
DNA: TGTGCCAGCAGCCTCTACGCAGGAGGGGTCGAGCGGGAGGCTGGCTACACCTTC
CDR3: CASSLYAGGVEREAGYTF

size: NA
D: NA
V: TRBV2
J: TRBJ2-1
DNA: TGTGCCAGCGTTCCCCAGTTGTACAATGAGCAGTTCTTC
CDR3: CASVPQLYNEQFF

size: NA
D: NA
V: TRBV29-1
J: TRBJ2-7
DNA: TGCAGCGTTGTCAGGGCGGATCGTGCCTACGAGCAGTACTTC
CDR3: CSVVRADRAYEQYF

size: NA
D: TRBD1
V: TRBV6-4
J: TRBJ1-6
DNA: TGTGCCAGCAGGGGACAGGATAATTCACCCCTCCACTTT
CDR3: CASRGQDNSPLHF

size: once
D: NA
V: TRBV10-3
J: TRBJ2-1
DNA: TGTGCCATCAGTGAGACCAGACGGGAATTCTTC
CDR3: CAISETRREFF

size: NA
D: NA
V: TRBV10-3
J: TRBJ1-1
DNA: TGTGCCATCAGGAATCCCGGGGGGGACACTGAAGCTTTCTTT
CDR3: CAIRNPGGDTEAFF

size: NA
D: NA
V: TRBV7-8
J: TRBJ2-2
DNA: TGTGCCAGCAGCCTTCAGGGTTCCGGGGAGCTGTTTTTT
CDR3: CASSLQGSGELFF

size: NA
D: NA
V: TRBV6-1
J: TRBJ1-2
DNA: TGTGCCAGCAGTGAAGCGCGGGCAGCAGGCTACACCTTC
CDR3: CASSEARAAGYTF

size: few
D: NA
V: TRBV6-2/TRBV6-3
J: TRBJ1-5
DNA: TGTGCCAGCAGTCAGGACAGAACCAATCAGCCCCAGCATTTT
CDR3: CASSQDRTNQPQHF

size: NA
D: NA
V: TRBV7-2
J: TRBJ2-7
DNA: TGTGCCAGCAGCTTAGAGGGGGGGGGCCCATACGAGCAGTACTTC
CDR3: CASSLEGGGPYEQYF

size: NA
D: TRBD1
V: TRBV6-6
J: TRBJ2-7
DNA: TGTGCCATCGCGGGACAGGGGTTCTCCGAGCAGTACTTC
CDR3: CAIAGQGFSEQYF

size: NA
D: TRBD1
V: TRBV27
J: TRBJ1-1
DNA: TGTGCCAGCAGTGAGCTCACGTGGACAGGTGACACTGAAGCTTTCTTT
CDR3: CASSELTWTGDTEAFF

size: NA
D: NA
V: TRBV7-8
J: TRBJ1-2
DNA: TGTGCCAGCAGCTTATCTTCCGGTGGCTACACCTTC
CDR3: CASSLSSGGYTF

size: NA
D: TRBD1
V: TRBV11-2
J: TRBJ2-7
DNA: TGTGCCAGCAGCCACTGGGACAGTTTTTCGCAGTACTTC
CDR3: CASSHWDSFSQYF

size: NA
D: NA
V: TRBV4-1
J: TRBJ1-6
DNA: TGCGCCAGCAGCCAAGACGGGAACTCCTATAATTCACCCCTCCACTTT
CDR3: CASSQDGNSYNSPLHF

size: NA
D: NA
V: TRBV6-1
J: TRBJ1-5
DNA: TGTGCCAGCAGTGACAGGGGACAGCCCCAGCATTTT
CDR3: CASSDRGQPQHF